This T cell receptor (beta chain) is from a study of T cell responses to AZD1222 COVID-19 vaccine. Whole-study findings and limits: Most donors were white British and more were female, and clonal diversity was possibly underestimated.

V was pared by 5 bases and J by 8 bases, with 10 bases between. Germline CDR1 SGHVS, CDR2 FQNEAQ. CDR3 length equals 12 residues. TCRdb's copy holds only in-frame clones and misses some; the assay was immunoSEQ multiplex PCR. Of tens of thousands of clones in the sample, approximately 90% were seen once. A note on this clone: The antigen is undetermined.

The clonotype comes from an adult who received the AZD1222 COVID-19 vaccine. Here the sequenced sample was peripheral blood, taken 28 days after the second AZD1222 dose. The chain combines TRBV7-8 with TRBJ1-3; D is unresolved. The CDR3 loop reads CASSLFVDTIYF. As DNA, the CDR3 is TGTGCCAGCAGCCTATTCGTGGACACCATATATTTT.